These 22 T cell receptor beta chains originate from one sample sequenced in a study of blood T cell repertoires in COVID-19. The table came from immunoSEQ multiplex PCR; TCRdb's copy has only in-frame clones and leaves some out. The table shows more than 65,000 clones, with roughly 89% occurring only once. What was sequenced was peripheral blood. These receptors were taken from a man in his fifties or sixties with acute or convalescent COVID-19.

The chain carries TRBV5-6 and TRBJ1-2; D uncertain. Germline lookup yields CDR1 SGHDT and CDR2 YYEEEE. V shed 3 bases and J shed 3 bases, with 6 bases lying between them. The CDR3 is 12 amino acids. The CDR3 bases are TGTGCCAGCAGCTCCGGGGACTATGGCTACACCTTC. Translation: CASSSGDYGYTF.

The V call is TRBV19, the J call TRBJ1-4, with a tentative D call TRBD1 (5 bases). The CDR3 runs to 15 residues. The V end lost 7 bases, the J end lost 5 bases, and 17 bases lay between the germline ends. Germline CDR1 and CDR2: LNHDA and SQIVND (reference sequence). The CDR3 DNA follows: TGTGCCAGTACCACCCAGTGGGGCTTCAATGAAAAACTGTTTTTT. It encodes CASTTQWGFNEKLFF.

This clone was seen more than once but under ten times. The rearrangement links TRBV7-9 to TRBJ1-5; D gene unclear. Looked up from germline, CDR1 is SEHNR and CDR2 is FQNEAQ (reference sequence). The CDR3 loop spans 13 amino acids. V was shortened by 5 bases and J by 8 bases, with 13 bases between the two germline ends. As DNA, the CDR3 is TGTGCCAGCAGCCTTCAACCCGGGGAGCCCCAGCATTTT. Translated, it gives CASSLQPGEPQHF.

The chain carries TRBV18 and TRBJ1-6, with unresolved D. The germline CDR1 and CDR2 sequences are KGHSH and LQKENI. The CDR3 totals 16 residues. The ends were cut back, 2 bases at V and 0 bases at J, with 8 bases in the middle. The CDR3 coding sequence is TGTGCCAGCTCACCAGAGGAAAGCTCCTATAATTCACCCCTCCACTTT. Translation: CASSPEESSYNSPLHF.

CDR3 sequence reads: CASLAGQGEKLFF. The CDR3 nucleotides are TGTGCCAGCCTCGCGGGGCAGGGCGAAAAACTGTTTTTT. The genes are TRBV2 and TRBJ1-4; D is possibly TRBD1 (5 bases). Germline CDR1 and CDR2: SNHLY and FYNNEI. This CDR3 spans 13 amino acids. Trimming stripped 8 bases from V and 8 bases from J, with 15 bases between.

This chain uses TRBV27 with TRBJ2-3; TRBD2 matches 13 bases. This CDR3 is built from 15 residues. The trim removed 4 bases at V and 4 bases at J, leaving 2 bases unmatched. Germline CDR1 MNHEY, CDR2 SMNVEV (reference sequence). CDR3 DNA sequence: TGTGCCAGCAGTTACGGGACTAGCGGGGCAGATACGCAGTATTTT. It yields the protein CASSYGTSGADTQYF.

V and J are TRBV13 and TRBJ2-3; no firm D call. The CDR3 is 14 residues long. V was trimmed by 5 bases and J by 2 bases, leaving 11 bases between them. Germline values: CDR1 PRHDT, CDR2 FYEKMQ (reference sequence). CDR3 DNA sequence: TGTGCCAGCAGCCTGGAGATCTTCACAGATACGCAGTATTTT. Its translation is CASSLEIFTDTQYF.

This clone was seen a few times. The CDR3 reads CASSGAWGGGDYEQYF. DNA for the CDR3: TGTGCCAGCAGCGGAGCCTGGGGCGGGGGAGACTACGAGCAGTACTTC. The rearrangement uses TRBV5-6 and TRBJ2-7, with TRBD2 matching over 7 bases. Germline assignment: CDR1 SGHDT and CDR2 YYEEEE. With 4 bases clipped from V and 3 bases from J, the junction kept 13 bases outside the gene matches. CDR3 length equals 16 residues.

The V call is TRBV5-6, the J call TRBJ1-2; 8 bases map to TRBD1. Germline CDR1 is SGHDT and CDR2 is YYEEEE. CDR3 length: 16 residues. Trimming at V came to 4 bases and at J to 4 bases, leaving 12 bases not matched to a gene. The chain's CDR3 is CASSQDRVRVSYGYTF. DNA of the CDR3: TGTGCCAGCAGCCAGGACAGGGTACGAGTAAGCTATGGCTACACCTTC.

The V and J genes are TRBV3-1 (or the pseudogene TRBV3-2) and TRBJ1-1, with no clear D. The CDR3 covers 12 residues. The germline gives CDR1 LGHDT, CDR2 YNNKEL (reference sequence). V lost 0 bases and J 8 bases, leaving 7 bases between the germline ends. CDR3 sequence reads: CASSQDGEEAFF. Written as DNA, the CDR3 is TGTGCCAGCAGCCAAGATGGTGAGGAAGCTTTCTTT.

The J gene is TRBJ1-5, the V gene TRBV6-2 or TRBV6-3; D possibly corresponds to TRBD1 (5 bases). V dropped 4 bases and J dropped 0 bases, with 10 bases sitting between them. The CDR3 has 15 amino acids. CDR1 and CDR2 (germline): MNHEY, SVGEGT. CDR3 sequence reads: CASSFSGGSNQPQHF. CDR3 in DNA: TGTGCCAGCAGTTTCTCGGGGGGTAGCAATCAGCCCCAGCATTTT.

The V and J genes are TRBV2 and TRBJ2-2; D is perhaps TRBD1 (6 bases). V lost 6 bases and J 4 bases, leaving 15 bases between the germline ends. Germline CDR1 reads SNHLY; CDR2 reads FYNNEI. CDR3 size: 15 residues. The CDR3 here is CASRREQGATGELFF. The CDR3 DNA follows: TGTGCCAGCAGGAGGGAACAGGGTGCCACCGGGGAGCTGTTTTTT.

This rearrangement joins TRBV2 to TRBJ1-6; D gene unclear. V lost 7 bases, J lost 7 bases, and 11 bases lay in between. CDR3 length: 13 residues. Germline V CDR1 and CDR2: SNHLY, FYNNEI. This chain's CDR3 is CASIRSSNSPLHF. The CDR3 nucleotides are TGTGCCAGCATACGTAGTAGCAATTCACCCCTCCACTTT.

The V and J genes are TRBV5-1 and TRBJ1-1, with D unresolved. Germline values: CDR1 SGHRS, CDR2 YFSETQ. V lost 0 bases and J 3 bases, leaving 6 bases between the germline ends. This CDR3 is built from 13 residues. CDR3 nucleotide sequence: TGCGCCAGCAGCTTGGTCCGGGACACTGAAGCTTTCTTT. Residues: CASSLVRDTEAFF.

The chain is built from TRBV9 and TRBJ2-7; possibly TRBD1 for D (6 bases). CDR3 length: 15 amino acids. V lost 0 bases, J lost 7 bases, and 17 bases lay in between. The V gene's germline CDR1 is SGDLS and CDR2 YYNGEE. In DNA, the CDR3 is TGTGCCAGCAGCGTAGAGGGGGACCCCCAGGGTGAGCAGTACTTC. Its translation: CASSVEGDPQGEQYF.

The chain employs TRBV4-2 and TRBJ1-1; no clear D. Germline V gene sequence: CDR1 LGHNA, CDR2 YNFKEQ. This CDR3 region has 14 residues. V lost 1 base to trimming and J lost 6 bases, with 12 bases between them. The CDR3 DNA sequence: TGTGCCAGCAGCCAAGCCTCAGGAAACGCTGAAGCTTTCTTT. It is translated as CASSQASGNAEAFF.

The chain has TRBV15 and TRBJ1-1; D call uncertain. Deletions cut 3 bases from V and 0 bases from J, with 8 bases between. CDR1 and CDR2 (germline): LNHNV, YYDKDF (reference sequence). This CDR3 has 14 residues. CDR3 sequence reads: CATSSPGMNTEAFF. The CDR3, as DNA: TGTGCCACCAGCAGCCCCGGGATGAACACTGAAGCTTTCTTT.

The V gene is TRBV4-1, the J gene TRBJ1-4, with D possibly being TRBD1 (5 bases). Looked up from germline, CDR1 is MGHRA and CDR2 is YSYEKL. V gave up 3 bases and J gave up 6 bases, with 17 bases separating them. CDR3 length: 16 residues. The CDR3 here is CASSQPPRQRDEKLFF. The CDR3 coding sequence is TGCGCCAGCAGCCAGCCCCCTCGACAGCGGGATGAAAAACTGTTTTTT.

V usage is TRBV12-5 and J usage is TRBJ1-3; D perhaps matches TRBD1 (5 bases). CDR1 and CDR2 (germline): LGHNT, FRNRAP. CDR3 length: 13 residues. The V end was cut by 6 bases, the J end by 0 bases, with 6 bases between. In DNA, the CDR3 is TGTGCTAGTGGGACAGACTCTGGAAACACCATATATTTT. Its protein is CASGTDSGNTIYF. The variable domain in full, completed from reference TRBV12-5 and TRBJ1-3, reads DARVTQTPRHKVTEMGQEVTMRCQPILGHNTVFWYRQTMMQGLELLAYFRNRAPLDDSGMPKDRFSAEMPDATLATLKIQPSEPRDSAVYFCASGTDSGNTIYFGEGSWLTVV.

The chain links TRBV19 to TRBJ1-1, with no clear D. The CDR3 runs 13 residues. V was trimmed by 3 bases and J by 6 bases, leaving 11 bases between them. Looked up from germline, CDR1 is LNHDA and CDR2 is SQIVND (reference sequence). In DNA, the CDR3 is TGTGCCAGTAGTATTGTCCTTGGCTCTGAAGCTTTCTTT. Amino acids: CASSIVLGSEAFF.

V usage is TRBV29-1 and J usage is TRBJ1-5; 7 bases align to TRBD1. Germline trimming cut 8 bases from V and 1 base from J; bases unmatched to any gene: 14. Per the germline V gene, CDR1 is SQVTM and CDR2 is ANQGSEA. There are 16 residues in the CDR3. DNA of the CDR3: TGCAGCCCCCACCACAGGGGTTGGGGAAGCAATCAGCCCCAGCATTTT. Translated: CSPHHRGWGSNQPQHF.

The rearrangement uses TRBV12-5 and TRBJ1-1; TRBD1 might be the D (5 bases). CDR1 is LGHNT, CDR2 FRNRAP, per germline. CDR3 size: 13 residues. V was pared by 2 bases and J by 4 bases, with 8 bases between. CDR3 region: CASGLQGSTEAFF. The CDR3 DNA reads TGTGCTAGTGGTTTGCAGGGAAGCACTGAAGCTTTCTTT. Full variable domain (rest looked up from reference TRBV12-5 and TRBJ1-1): DARVTQTPRHKVTEMGQEVTMRCQPILGHNTVFWYRQTMMQGLELLAYFRNRAPLDDSGMPKDRFSAEMPDATLATLKIQPSEPRDSAVYFCASGLQGSTEAFFGQGTRLTVV.